This T cell receptor beta chain was captured by sequencing in a study of CD8+ T cells in alopecia areata. The study, taken as a whole, reports: Scalp clonality dropped significantly under tofacitinib, as did expanded CD8+ top-100 clones. Mice showed clearer TCR sharing than patients did, a gap that was possibly HLA-related. For lesional scalp, especially alopecia totalis/universalis, clonality was higher than in normal scalp.

Stated treatment: oral pan-JAK inhibitor, 5-10 mg twice daily. A remark on this clone: The antigen remains undetermined.

Extraction of RNA preceded its reverse transcription into cDNA, which served as the sequencing template. Sequenced by immunoSEQ multiplex PCR; TCRdb stores in-frame clones only, minus some. The table lists 200,000 to 250,000 clones, 35% to 40% of them singletons. V lost 6 bases to trimming and J lost 2 bases; unmatched junction nucleotides: 3. Germline V gene lookup returns CDR1 SNHLY and CDR2 FYNNEI. The CDR3 consists of 15 residues. This clonotype was obtained from a human donor with alopecia areata. This chain uses TRBV2 with TRBJ2-6; 8 bases fit TRBD1. The source was CD4+ T cells sorted from blood, collected between weeks 30 and 35, from a patient treated with tofacitinib. The CDR3 DNA is TGTGCCAGCAGACCAGGGGGCGCTGGGGCCAACGTCCTGACTTTC. As protein: CASRPGGAGANVLTF.